The present T cell receptor beta chain was sequenced within a study of spatial heterogeneity in lung cancer (dated by TCRdb to about 2019). Describing the broader study: Beta-chain transcripts were consistently detected in greater numbers than alpha-chain transcripts, which likely reflects a higher abundance of beta-chain transcripts. In non-small cell lung cancer, the study made a quantitative comparison of TCR alpha and beta repertoires among multiple tumor regions, matched nontumor lung and blood. In the raw uncorrected reads, each unique combination of TCR and UMI appeared on average more than ten times. TCR repertoire features were related to nonsynonymous mutation counts determined by whole-exome sequencing of tumor tissue. In tumor regions, TCR transcript counts showed a strong correlation with a T cell transcriptional module score derived from matched bulk RNA-seq. At surgery, both alpha and beta chains were TCR-sequenced in approximately 210 tumor regions, 63 to 80 matched nontumor lung samples and a few dozen PBMC samples.

This clonotype occurred many times. The antigen this receptor binds is unknown. No per-base quality is available; no much larger clone lies one base away. The sample's time point, from its label and the paper: sample taken at primary tumor resection. Donors were 72 patients with early-stage, untreated non-small cell lung cancer from the lung TRACERx cohort. Whole RNA extracted from tumor and nontumor lung tissue, or from cryopreserved PBMC samples, was used for TCR sequencing without cell sorting. Only patients with enough RNA available from two or more tumor regions were chosen for TCR sequencing. A lung pathologist reviewed the tumor and adjacent nontumor lung specimens before the specimens were selected. In the germline V gene (reference sequence), CDR1 corresponds to WNHNN and CDR2 to SYGVQD. The CDR3 sequence holds 16 residues, the cysteine and phenylalanine included. The DNA shown is the 48-base CDR3, in frame from base 1. The V and J ends are trimmed by 4 bases and 2 bases, leaving 16 bases between them.

Preparation of the library involved 5' RACE. Sequencing relied on a NextSeq 500. To allow correction of PCR and sequencing errors, the TCR library protocol tagged every TCR cDNA molecule with a unique molecular identifier. The authors processed their data as follows. TCR identification, UMI-based error correction and CDR3 extraction were all carried out with Decombinator tools. Expanded TCRs were defined as those above a frequency of 2 per 1,000, corresponding to the top 1% of the tumor frequency distribution. Expanded tumor TCRs statistically deemed absent (corrected P<0.05) from at least one tumor region were classed as regional, and all other expanded tumor TCRs were classed as ubiquitous. Each repertoire was subsampled 100 times to 5,000 TCRs, after which Renyi diversity was computed with the R vegan package. CDR3 similarity networks were constructed using string-kernel similarity of amino acid triplets, with links drawn between CDR3s whose pairwise similarity was above 0.82. Using fastp at Q25 and MiXCR, TCRdb reprocessed the public reads and kept productive beta chains. Rows are unified per CDR3 protein, each entry keeping the most common DNA and genes. V and J calls and clone size were set by TCRdb, not the authors. This sample has approximately 7,100 distinct CDR3 sequences in its table, and 12% of those were observed once. The ten largest make up around 23% of the sample.

Results the study describes overall, beyond this receptor: A correlation was observed between the number of expanded intratumoral alpha and beta TCRs and the tumor nonsynonymous mutation count. Counts of ubiquitous and regional expanded TCRs correlated with counts of ubiquitous and regional nonsynonymous mutations, respectively. Additional single-cell paired TCR alpha and beta sequencing was considered necessary to confirm, at a functional level, the hypothesis that regional TCRs recognize regional mutations. TCR-seq coverage of tumor T cells was estimated to be only about 7% for alpha chains and more than 11% for beta chains.

The TCR originated in a male donor with early-stage non-small cell lung cancer. The source was lung tumor tissue, collected at surgery. This chain joins TRBV10-1 to TRBJ2-3; the D gene is possibly TRBD1 or TRBD2, with 5 bases matching each. At the DNA level, the sequence is TGCGCCAGCAGTGGGGGGATCCAGTGGGTCACAGATACGCAGTATTTT. It codes for CASSGGIQWVTDTQYF.